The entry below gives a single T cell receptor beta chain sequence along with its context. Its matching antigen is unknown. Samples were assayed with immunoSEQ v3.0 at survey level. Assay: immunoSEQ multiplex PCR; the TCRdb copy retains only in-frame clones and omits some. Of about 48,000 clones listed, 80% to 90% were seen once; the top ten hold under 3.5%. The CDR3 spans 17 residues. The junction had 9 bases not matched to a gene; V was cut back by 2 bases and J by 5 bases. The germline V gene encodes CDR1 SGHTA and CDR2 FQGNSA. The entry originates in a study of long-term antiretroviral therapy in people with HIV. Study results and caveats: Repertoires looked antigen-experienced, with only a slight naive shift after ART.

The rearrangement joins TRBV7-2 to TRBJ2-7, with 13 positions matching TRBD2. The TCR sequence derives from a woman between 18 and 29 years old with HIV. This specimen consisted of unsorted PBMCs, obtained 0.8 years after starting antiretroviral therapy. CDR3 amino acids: CASSLRGLAGTVHEQYF. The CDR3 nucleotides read TGTGCCAGCAGCTTACGGGGACTAGCGGGGACTGTCCACGAGCAGTACTTC.